This T cell receptor beta chain was observed in a study of blood T cell repertoires in COVID-19. Study-wide context: Samples representing acute and convalescent COVID-19 were sourced from the United States, Italy and Spain. PBMCs, B-cell-depleted T cells, or T cells were the source of the cDNA or gDNA that made up the material.

Germline V CDR1 and CDR2: MGHRA, YSYEKL. The V and J ends lost 1 base and 4 bases, in that order; junction bases with no gene match: 6. The CDR3 has 15 residues. Under the authors' procedure: The authors estimated nucleated cell counts from reference gene primer amplification. Profiling relied on immunoSEQ multiplex PCR, and the TCRdb table lists in-frame clones only, not all of them. The D gene and trimming were derived from the DNA, and the V and J assignments and clone size from that table. The profile shows about 200,000 clones, roughly 90% of them singletons. This rearrangement joins TRBV4-1 to TRBJ2-7; the match to TRBD2 covers 8 bases. Sequencing used peripheral blood. The sequence derives from a man aged 35 to 55 with active or convalescent COVID-19. CDR3 region: CASSQVETGGYEQYF. In DNA form, the CDR3 reads TGCGCCAGCAGCCAAGTAGAAACGGGGGGGTACGAGCAGTACTTC.